These T cell receptor beta chains were read from a single sample in a study of preoperative IRX-2 immunotherapy in early breast cancer. This table comes from immunoSEQ multiplex PCR, and its TCRdb copy is limited to in-frame clones, with some not included. The data contain around 35,000 clones, about 95% of them singletons. The specimen was obtained from a patient treated with IRX-2 immunotherapy. The receptors originated from a human donor with breast cancer. Each CDR3 is given without its conserved first and last residue.

v_gene	j_gene	CDR3aa
TRBV5-4	TRBJ2-2	ATQTGAYTGELF
TRBV5-4	TRBJ2-7	ASSLTPEYEQY
TRBV27	TRBJ2-7	ASSHIRDRDGFTSQY
TRBV4-2	TRBJ1-5	ASSQGKGHNQPQH
TRBV7-8	TRBJ2-3	ASSLAGDVSMDTQY
TRBV2	TRBJ1-4	ASSVDTQGAISVRGDNEKLF
TRBV5-4	TRBJ1-4	ASSSQKTNEKLF
TRBV7-9	TRBJ1-2	ASSLGEGGLYGYT
TRBV7-9	TRBJ2-5	ASSLAGGKETQY
TRBV19	TRBJ1-2	ASSIDTVRKGYT
TRBV7-3	TRBJ2-5	ASSLSGSGETQY
TRBV27	TRBJ2-1	ASRPTSHNEQF
TRBV18	TRBJ1-3	ASSPTGGGSGNTIY
TRBV29-1	TRBJ2-7	SGDYSSYEQY
TRBV13	TRBJ2-1	ASSLSGEGSYNEQF
TRBV11-2	TRBJ1-6	ASSLEQTHNSPLH
TRBV11-2	TRBJ1-5	ASSRQDNQPQH
TRBV19	TRBJ2-1	ASKSRGGGSSYNEQF
TRBV7-3	TRBJ2-3	ASSLIQGGGRDTQY
TRBV29-1	TRBJ1-1	SAEGARTEAF
TRBV7-8	TRBJ2-7	ASSPRLAGGPRSYEQY
TRBV6-4	TRBJ2-3	ASSASGGATDTQY
TRBV18	TRBJ2-7	ASSQNRGYEQY
TRBV29-1	TRBJ2-1	SVEVGTSGAYNEQF
TRBV7-6	TRBJ2-7	ASSLERTGVNHEQY
TRBV6-5	TRBJ2-7	ASRLALGGEQY
TRBV19	TRBJ2-7	ASSTQPRTEQY
TRBV2	TRBJ1-4	ASRSFSNEKLF
TRBV2	TRBJ2-5	ASTLLAGGQETQY
TRBV10-2	TRBJ2-7	ASSPSGRGYEQY
TRBV18	TRBJ1-1	ASLPGTHLNTEAF
TRBV4-1	TRBJ1-2	ASSQDLKPYYGYT
TRBV10-3	TRBJ2-7	AISPSWGDTYEQY
TRBV6-1	TRBJ1-4	ASSSTTNEKLF
TRBV27	TRBJ2-1	ASSLSAWGTGSRYNEQF
TRBV9	TRBJ2-2	ASSVSGNSVAGELF
TRBV7-2	TRBJ2-3	ASIKRARNIYTDTQY
TRBV7-3	TRBJ2-4	AFYRGLAKNIQY
TRBV30	TRBJ2-5	AWSISRETQY
TRBV2	TRBJ2-3	ASSEQGGNTDTQY
TRBV6-1	TRBJ2-1	ASSHDPWSYNEQF
TRBV7-9	TRBJ2-3	ASSSTPSTDTQY
TRBV2	TRBJ2-3	ASSVWSSGATSTDTQY
TRBV19	TRBJ2-1	ASSLWRAQRVKNEQF
TRBV6-5	TRBJ1-2	ASRAAYYGYT
TRBV30	TRBJ1-6	AWNPPNSPLH
TRBV5-1	TRBJ2-7	ASSLGLGGDRAHEQY
TRBV7-9	TRBJ1-1	ASSLARPPVSEAF
TRBV28	TRBJ2-5	ASSGSLGGETQY
TRBV15	TRBJ2-1	ATSRDRFSGTPNEQF
TRBV6-6	TRBJ2-1	ASISTGSNEQF